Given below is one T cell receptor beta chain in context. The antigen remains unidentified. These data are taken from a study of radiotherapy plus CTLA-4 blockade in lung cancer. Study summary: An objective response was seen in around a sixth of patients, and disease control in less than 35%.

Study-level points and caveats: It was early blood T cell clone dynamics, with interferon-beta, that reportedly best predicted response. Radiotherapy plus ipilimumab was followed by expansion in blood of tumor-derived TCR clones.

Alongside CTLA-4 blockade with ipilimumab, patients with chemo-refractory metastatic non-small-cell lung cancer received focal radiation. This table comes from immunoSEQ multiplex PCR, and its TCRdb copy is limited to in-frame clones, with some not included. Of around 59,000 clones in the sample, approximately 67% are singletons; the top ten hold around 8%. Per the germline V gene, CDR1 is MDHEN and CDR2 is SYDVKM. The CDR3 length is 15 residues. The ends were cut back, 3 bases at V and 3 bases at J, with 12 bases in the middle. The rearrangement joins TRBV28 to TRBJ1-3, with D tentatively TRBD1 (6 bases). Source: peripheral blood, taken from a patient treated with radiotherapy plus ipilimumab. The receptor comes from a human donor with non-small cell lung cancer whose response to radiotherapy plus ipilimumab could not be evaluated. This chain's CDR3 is CASSFNSDSGNTIYF. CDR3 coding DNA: TGTGCCAGCAGTTTTAATTCGGACAGTGGAAACACCATATATTTT. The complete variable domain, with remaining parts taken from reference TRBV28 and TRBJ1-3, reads DVKVTQSSRYLVKRTGEKVFLECVQDMDHENMFWYRQDPGLGLRLIYFSYDVKMKEKGDIPEGYSVSREKKERFSLILESASTNQTSMYLCASSFNSDSGNTIYFGEGSWLTVV.